The 10 T cell receptor beta chains below all came from one sample that was sequenced in a study of blood T cell repertoires in COVID-19. Sequencing used immunoSEQ multiplex PCR; TCRdb keeps in-frame clones, though not all of them. The table lists approximately 200,000 clones, roughly 80% of them singletons. The sequencing input was peripheral blood. All receptors derive from a woman aged 25 to 45 with acute or convalescent COVID-19.

The chain couples TRBV4-1 to TRBJ1-1, with a weak D call TRBD1 (6 bases). Trimming left V 1 base short and J 1 base short, with 13 bases between. CDR1 and CDR2 from the germline V gene are MGHRA and YSYEKL. CDR3 size: 16 residues. The CDR3 bases are TGCGCCAGCAGCCAAGGTGCAGGGGCTGCGAACACTGAAGCTTTCTTT. It translates to CASSQGAGAANTEAFF.

This chain links TRBV5-8 with TRBJ1-2; 10 bases agree with TRBD1. V was clipped by 0 bases and J by 4 bases; unmatched bases: 6. The length of the CDR3 is 16 residues. CDR1 is SGHTS, CDR2 YDEGEE, per germline. The DNA of the CDR3 is TGTGCCAGCAGCTTGGAGACAGGGGGCGAAGTCTATGGCTACACCTTC. Protein sequence: CASSLETGGEVYGYTF. Together with reference TRBV5-8 and TRBJ1-2, the CDR3 gives the full variable domain: EAGVTQSPTHLIKTRGQQATLRCSPISGHTSVYWYQQALGLGLQFLLWYDEGEERNRGNFPPRFSGRQFPNYSSELNVNALELEDSALYLCASSLETGGEVYGYTFGSGTRLTVV.

This chain's CDR3 is CASSIDLGTGISYEQYF. CDR3 nucleotides: TGTGCCAGTAGTATAGATCTGGGGACAGGGATCTCCTACGAGCAGTACTTC. The V gene is TRBV19, the J gene TRBJ2-7; TRBD1 agrees at 9 bases. V shed 0 bases, J shed 0 bases, and the junction held 6 bases outside the gene matches. Germline V gene sequence: CDR1 LNHDA, CDR2 SQIVND (reference sequence). CDR3 length equals 17 residues.

This sequence joins TRBV11-2 and TRBJ1-2; D gene uncertain. Trimming took off 0 bases at V and 6 bases at J, with 14 bases between the two ends. This CDR3 has 15 residues. The germline V gene has CDR1 SGHAT and CDR2 FQNNGV. The CDR3 nucleotides are TGTGCCAGCAGCTTAGATTTAGCAGTGTGGGATGGCTACACCTTC. It specifies CASSLDLAVWDGYTF. The full variable domain, its missing parts supplied by reference TRBV11-2 and TRBJ1-2, is EAGVAQSPRYKIIEKRQSVAFWCNPISGHATLYWYQQILGQGPKLLIQFQNNGVVDDSQLPKDRFSAERLKGVDSTLKIQPAKLEDSAVYLCASSLDLAVWDGYTFGSGTRLTVV.

The J gene is TRBJ2-7, the V gene TRBV5-1; D may be TRBD2 (6 bases). This CDR3 contains 17 residues. V shed 3 bases and J shed 5 bases, with 24 bases lying between them. Germline values: CDR1 SGHRS, CDR2 YFSETQ. The CDR3 DNA is TGCGCCAGCAGCTCCCAGACTAGTACCCTCGGTTTCGACGAGCAGTACTTC. Translating it yields CASSSQTSTLGFDEQYF.

V usage is TRBV28 and J usage is TRBJ1-2; TRBD1 matches at 7 bases. This CDR3 is built from 15 residues. Germline-derived CDR1 and CDR2 are MDHEN and SYDVKM. J was trimmed by 2 bases and V by 7 bases; bases with no gene match: 10. CDR3 in amino acids: CASIHGGGINYGYTF. The DNA for the CDR3 is TGTGCCAGCATACATGGAGGGGGCATAAACTATGGCTACACCTTC.

V gene TRBV27 combines with J gene TRBJ1-6; D possibly corresponds to TRBD1 (5 bases). Trimming left V 3 bases short and J 7 bases short, with 10 bases between. Germline CDR1 and CDR2: MNHEY and SMNVEV (reference sequence). The CDR3 extends over 14 amino acids. The chain's CDR3 is CASSFDSLNSPLHF. Written as DNA, the CDR3 is TGTGCCAGCAGTTTTGACAGTTTAAATTCACCCCTCCACTTT.

The chain couples TRBV10-3 to TRBJ2-5; weak D call: TRBD2 (6 bases). The CDR3 extends over 17 amino acids. Germline loops: CDR1 ENHRY, CDR2 SYGVKD. The V and J ends lost 0 bases and 0 bases respectively, with 14 bases between them. CDR3 protein: CAISESRSGQYQETQYF. In DNA, the CDR3 is TGTGCCATCAGTGAGTCGAGAAGCGGGCAGTACCAAGAGACCCAGTACTTC.

J is TRBJ1-2 and V is TRBV30; maybe TRBD1 (5 bases). Germline V gene sequence: CDR1 GTSNPN, CDR2 SVGIG (reference sequence). Trimming shortened V by 5 bases and J by 5 bases, and 12 bases separated the two germline ends. This CDR3 comprises 12 residues. The CDR3 DNA is TGTGCCTGGGCCTCCAGGGAATATGGCTACACCTTC. Translated, it gives CAWASREYGYTF.

This clone was recorded once. This chain connects TRBV2 to TRBJ2-7; 8 bases map to TRBD1. Germline CDR1 is SNHLY and CDR2 is FYNNEI. V shed 0 bases, J shed 9 bases, and the junction held 10 bases outside the gene matches. The CDR3 covers 15 residues. The CDR3 DNA reads TGTGCCAGCAGTGAAGCGGCAGGGGGCGCTTTTTGGCAGTACTTC. This sequence encodes CASSEAAGGAFWQYF.